This T cell receptor (beta chain) came from a study of cytomegalovirus exposure and HLA in healthy donors. Per the germline V gene, CDR1 is SGHDT and CDR2 is YYEEEE. Trimming pared 4 bases from V and 0 bases from J, leaving 8 bases between. This CDR3 region has 13 residues. The study ran its PCR with 60 Vbeta and 13 Jbeta primers. This table comes from immunoSEQ multiplex PCR, and its TCRdb copy is limited to in-frame clones, with some not included. The data contain roughly 130,000 clones, approximately 68% of them seen just once; the ten biggest clones take up 1.5% to 2%. To note about this clone: Other nucleotide sequences in the sample specify the same CDR3.

This receptor was obtained from a man between 25 and 39 years old in good health and CMV-seropositive. The material sequenced was PBMCs. The J gene is TRBJ2-7, the V gene TRBV5-6, with TRBD2 as a possible D gene (5 bases). CDR3 DNA sequence: TGTGCCAGCAGCAACCGGGGCTCCTACGAGCAGTACTTC. Encoded protein: CASSNRGSYEQYF.